The 25 T cell receptor beta chains presented below share a single source sample, sequenced in a study of CD8+CD57+ T cells in acquired aplastic anemia (dated by TCRdb to 2017 to 2018). The sequencer was an Illumina HiSeq 2000. Genomic DNA was used as template for profiling of TCR beta VDJ combinations and CDR3 sequences. The public reads were reprocessed in TCRdb via fastp at Q25 and MiXCR, keeping in-frame beta chains. Rows are unified per CDR3 protein, each entry keeping the most common DNA and genes. In this sample the table shows roughly 250,000 distinct CDR3 sequences, around half of which occur a single time. The ten most abundant clones make up 7.8% of the sample. Flow cytometry had shown CD8+CD57+ cell expansion in the patients selected for sequencing. The material sequenced was sorted CD4+, CD8+, or CD8+CD57+ T cells (not recorded which) from PBMCs. Source of these receptors: a human donor with aplastic anemia.

This clonotype showed up many times. The genes are TRBV4-2 and TRBJ2-3; 7 bases line up with TRBD2. The trim removed 4 bases at V and 1 base at J, leaving 2 bases unmatched. The germline V gene encodes CDR1 LGHNA and CDR2 YNFKEQ. CDR3 length: 14 amino acids. CDR3 in amino acids: CASSPTSGTDTQYF. The DNA of the CDR3 is TGTGCCAGCAGCCCTACTAGCGGCACAGATACGCAGTATTTT.

This clonotype was seen many times. The chain couples TRBV29-1 to TRBJ2-7; D unresolved. Trimming removed 0 bases at V and 2 bases at J, with 8 bases between. The CDR3 has 13 residues. From germline, CDR1 is SQVTM and CDR2 ANQGSEA. In nucleotides, the CDR3 is TGCAGCGTTGAAGAGAGCGAGCCCTACGAGCAGTACTTC. Its translation: CSVEESEPYEQYF.

This clonotype was recorded once. The gene calls are TRBV9 and TRBJ1-2; D is unresolved. V shed 0 bases and J shed 8 bases, with 11 bases lying between them. CDR1 SGDLS and CDR2 YYNGEE come from the germline V gene. This CDR3 has 13 residues. CDR3 DNA sequence: TGTGCCAGCAGCGTAGCTGCACAATGGGGCTACACCTTC. Protein: CASSVAAQWGYTF.

In this sample, this clonotype turned up a few times. CDR3 sequence (DNA): TGTGCCAGCAGGCACGTGACAGGAGACCCCTACGAGCAGTACGTC. This translates into CASRHVTGDPYEQYV. This sequence joins TRBV2 and TRBJ2-7; perhaps TRBD1 as D (6 bases). With 6 bases removed from V and 2 bases from J, the gap between germline ends came to 17 bases. CDR1 and CDR2 (germline): SNHLY, FYNNEI. The CDR3 runs to 15 residues.

The V gene is TRBV2, the J gene TRBJ2-5; tentatively, D is TRBD2 (6 bases). CDR3 length: 14 amino acids. V lost 7 bases and J 4 bases, leaving 16 bases between the germline ends. Germline V CDR1 and CDR2: SNHLY, FYNNEI. The CDR3 reads CASTPMEGRETQYF. As DNA, the CDR3 is TGTGCCAGCACCCCGATGGAGGGCCGAGAGACCCAGTACTTC.

This clonotype was seen many times. The V call is TRBV11-2, the J call TRBJ2-1; perhaps TRBD1 as D (5 bases). This CDR3 contains 16 residues. Between the trimmed V and J ends, which lost 4 bases and 5 bases, there was a span of 18 bases. Germline loops: CDR1 SGHAT, CDR2 FQNNGV. This CDR3 is CASSSRNGAVNNEQFF. CDR3 DNA: TGTGCCAGCAGCTCAAGAAATGGGGCTGTAAACAATGAGCAGTTCTTC. Combining the CDR3 with reference TRBV11-2 and TRBJ2-1 gives the whole variable domain EAGVAQSPRYKIIEKRQSVAFWCNPISGHATLYWYQQILGQGPKLLIQFQNNGVVDDSQLPKDRFSAERLKGVDSTLKIQPAKLEDSAVYLCASSSRNGAVNNEQFFGPGTRLTVL.

This clonotype came up a few times. The chain has TRBV7-9 and TRBJ1-6, with D unresolved. The CDR3 extends over 19 amino acids. Trimming shortened V by 1 base and J by 0 bases, and 16 bases separated the two germline ends. Germline V CDR1 and CDR2: SEHNR, FQNEAQ (reference sequence). The CDR3 DNA reads as TGTGCCAGCAGCTTAGGGGAACTAGCGGGCAGCTCCTATAATTCACCCCTCCACTTT. Translated: CASSLGELAGSSYNSPLHF.

A word on this clonotype: One end of the junction is discordant with germline, which a read error may explain. This chain connects TRBV7-4 to TRBJ2-7; D could derive from TRBD1 or TRBD2 (5 bases each). The CDR3 covers 14 residues. Germline CDR1 and CDR2: SGHVT and SQSDAQ. The CDR3 sequence: CASSQWDGIYGQYF. CDR3 in DNA: TGTGCCAGCAGCCAATGGGACGGTATCTACGGGCAGTACTTC.

The sample holds many counts of this clonotype. CDR3 coding DNA: TGTGCCTGGAGTGTGGCGGGTTATACTGAAGCTTTCTTT. Protein: CAWSVAGYTEAFF. The V gene is TRBV30, the J gene TRBJ1-1; D uncertain. Germline lookup yields CDR1 GTSNPN and CDR2 SVGIG (reference sequence). The CDR3 consists of 13 residues. V was trimmed by 0 bases and J by 5 bases, leaving 10 bases between them.

At least ten counts were recorded for this clonotype. The V and J genes are TRBV9 and TRBJ2-7; D not resolved. The V and J ends lost 0 bases and 7 bases respectively, with 8 bases between them. The V gene's germline CDR1 is SGDLS and CDR2 YYNGEE. This CDR3 contains 12 residues. CDR3 sequence reads: CASSVDLREQYF. The CDR3, as DNA: TGTGCCAGCAGCGTAGATTTGAGGGAGCAGTACTTC.

This chain joins TRBV10-3 and TRBJ2-7; 9 bases are a match to TRBD1. V lost 0 bases, J lost 3 bases, and 0 bases stayed unmatched. Looked up from germline, CDR1 is ENHRY and CDR2 is SYGVKD. CDR3 size: 14 residues. Here the CDR3 DNA reads TGTGCCATCAGTGAGTCGGACAGGGGCTACGAGCAGTACTTC. Its translation is CAISESDRGYEQYF.

This rearrangement joins TRBV20-1 to TRBJ2-5; D gene unclear. In germline, CDR1 is DFQATT, CDR2 SNEGSKA (reference sequence). This CDR3 contains 11 residues. V lost 0 bases and J 8 bases, leaving 7 bases between the germline ends. The CDR3 nucleotides are TGCAGTGCTAGAGATCCATTAACCCAGTACTTC. Amino acid sequence: CSARDPLTQYF.

The J gene is TRBJ2-7, the V gene TRBV29-1; D call uncertain. Per germline, CDR1 SQVTM and CDR2 ANQGSEA. The CDR3 length is 13 residues. The V gene lost 7 bases and the J gene lost 4 bases, with 17 bases spanning the gap. CDR3 amino acids: CSARHLSDYEQYF. The CDR3 nucleotides are TGCAGCGCGAGACACCTCTCGGATTACGAGCAGTACTTC.

This chain joins TRBV5-6 and TRBJ2-1; 10 bases match TRBD2. The CDR3 extends over 16 amino acids. CDR1 is SGHDT and CDR2 is YYEEEE in the germline V gene. V lost 0 bases to trimming and J lost 6 bases; unmatched junction nucleotides: 6. The CDR3 loop is CASSLGASGSANEQFF. The CDR3 DNA reads TGTGCCAGCAGCTTGGGGGCTAGCGGGAGCGCCAATGAGCAGTTCTTC. The whole variable domain, remainder taken from reference TRBV5-6 and TRBJ2-1, is DAGVTQSPTHLIKTRGQQVTLRCSPKSGHDTVSWYQQALGQGPQFIFQYYEEEERQRGNFPDRFSGHQFPNYSSELNVNALLLGDSALYLCASSLGASGSANEQFFGPGTRLTVL.

The CDR3 is CASSFRGLDTEAFF. The CDR3 coding sequence is TGTGCCAGCAGTTTTCGGGGTTTGGACACTGAAGCTTTCTTT. V gene TRBV6-2 or TRBV6-3 combines with J gene TRBJ1-1; D gene unclear. The ends were cut back, 4 bases at V and 3 bases at J, with 12 bases in the middle. Germline CDR1 reads MNHEY; CDR2 reads SVGEGT. This CDR3 has 14 amino acids.

V gene TRBV24-1 combines with J gene TRBJ2-5; D unresolved. The germline gives CDR1 KGHDR, CDR2 SFDVKD. CDR3 length equals 12 residues. V lost 4 bases and J 2 bases, leaving 4 bases between the germline ends. The CDR3 region has the DNA TGTGCCACCAGTGACCAGCAAGAGACCCAGTACTTC. Its translation is CATSDQQETQYF.

This clonotype showed up just a few times. The chain has TRBV25-1 and TRBJ2-7; D gene uncertain. V dropped 5 bases and J dropped 3 bases, with 11 bases sitting between them. Germline V gives CDR1 MGHDK, CDR2 SYGVNS. CDR3 length: 13 residues. The CDR3 DNA is TGTGCCAGCAGTCTGTATTTCAGCTACGAGCAGTACTTC. Translating gives CASSLYFSYEQYF.

On this clonotype: This may arise from a read error, as a much more abundant clone is one base away. The rearrangement uses TRBV6-5 and TRBJ2-1; 13 bases are shared with TRBD2. CDR1 and CDR2 from the germline V gene are MNHEY and SVGAGI. The CDR3 runs to 17 residues. The DNA for the CDR3 is TGTGCCAGCAATTACTCTGGACTAGCGGGAGTCAACAATGAGCAGTTCTTC. Protein product: CASNYSGLAGVNNEQFF.

With respect to this clonotype: A read error may be the cause here, since a much bigger clone is one base away. The V call is TRBV20-1, the J call TRBJ1-5; D unresolved. This CDR3 contains 15 residues. V shed 3 bases and J shed 7 bases, with 19 bases lying between them. CDR1 and CDR2 from the germline V gene are DFQATT and SNEGSKA (reference sequence). Here the CDR3 reads CSASLRGPLGQPQHF. The CDR3 DNA reads as TGCAGTGCTAGCCTACGGGGTCCTCTAGGGCAGCCCCAGCATTTT.

This clonotype has only one observation. Its ends do not fully match the called genes, so a read error is possible. CDR3 DNA sequence: TGTGCCAGCAGTATAGCGGGAACACAGACCCAGTACTTC. Residues: CASSIAGTQTQYF. This chain uses TRBV10-3 with TRBJ2-5, with 8 bases aligning to TRBD2. This CDR3 spans 13 amino acids. CDR1 and CDR2 (germline): ENHRY, SYGVKD.

This clonotype has a handful of counts. The rearrangement links TRBV7-9 to TRBJ2-7, with D possibly TRBD1 on 6 matching bases. There are 18 residues in the CDR3. The V gene's germline CDR1 is SEHNR and CDR2 FQNEAQ (reference sequence). Deletions cut 5 bases from V and 6 bases from J, with 29 bases between. The CDR3 DNA reads TGTGCCAGCAGCCAAGTACGAGGACAGCGAACCTTCTTTCCCGAGCAGTACTTC. Amino acid sequence: CASSQVRGQRTFFPEQYF.

The chain recombines TRBV7-3 with TRBJ1-5; the D is unclear. Germline V gene sequence: CDR1 SGHTA, CDR2 FQGTGA. The CDR3 has 12 amino acids. The ends were cut back, 5 bases at V and 7 bases at J, with 9 bases in the middle. The CDR3 nucleotides are TGTGCCAGCAGCCGAAACAAGCAGCCCCAGCATTTT. Translated, it gives CASSRNKQPQHF.

The rearrangement uses TRBV24-1 and TRBJ1-2; D gene ambiguous. The V end was cut by 5 bases, the J end by 6 bases, with 12 bases between. This CDR3 spans 13 amino acids. CDR1 is KGHDR, CDR2 SFDVKD, per germline. The chain's CDR3 is CATSAVGNDGYTF. In nucleotides, the CDR3 is TGTGCCACCAGTGCGGTGGGGAACGATGGCTACACCTTC.

This clonotype has a handful of counts. The chain carries TRBV5-8 and TRBJ2-2; TRBD1 matches at 10 bases. The V and J ends lost 3 bases and 7 bases, in that order; junction bases with no gene match: 6. There are 15 residues in the CDR3. Germline CDR1 and CDR2: SGHTS and YDEGEE. Here the CDR3 reads CASSSGTGVNGELFF. CDR3 DNA sequence: TGTGCCAGCAGCTCCGGGACAGGGGTTAACGGGGAGCTGTTTTTT.

Many counts were recorded for this clonotype. This chain connects TRBV20-1 to TRBJ2-7, with D unresolved. The germline gives CDR1 DFQATT, CDR2 SNEGSKA (reference sequence). Trimming pared 3 bases from V and 3 bases from J, leaving 9 bases between. The CDR3 is made up of 12 amino acids. For the CDR3, the DNA is TGCAGTGCTAGGCCAGGCAACTACGAGCAGTACTTC. Encoded protein: CSARPGNYEQYF.